Sequencing of this T cell receptor (beta chain) was carried out in a study of OX40 agonist ivuxolimab in advanced cancers. CDR3 length: 11 amino acids. Deletions cut 6 bases from V and 7 bases from J, with 9 bases between. CDR1 and CDR2 (germline): SQVTM, ANQGSEA. Peripheral blood came from all dose cohorts at three timepoints. Clones were sequenced by immunoSEQ multiplex PCR, and TCRdb holds only the in-frame ones, with some missing. This table holds about 100,000 clones, roughly 90% found once. The chain joins TRBV29-1 to TRBJ1-4; no reliable D call. Sequenced material: CD4+ or CD8+ T cells sorted from blood, taken in a trial of the OX40 agonist ivuxolimab. The receptor's source is an adult with an advanced solid tumor such as melanoma, head and neck, liver or kidney cancer. This chain's CDR3 is CSVAWFEKLFF. CDR3 bases: TGCAGCGTCGCCTGGTTTGAAAAACTGTTTTTT. The whole variable domain, remainder taken from reference TRBV29-1 and TRBJ1-4, is SAVISQKPSRDICQRGTSLTIQCQVDSQVTMMFWYRQQPGQSLTLIATANQGSEATYESGFVIDKFPISRPNLTFSTLTVSNMSPEDSSIYLCSVAWFEKLFFGSGTQLSVL.